This T cell receptor (beta chain) originates from a study of T cell changes during pregnancy in multiple sclerosis. Libraries were prepared by immunoSEQ multiplex PCR; TCRdb keeps only in-frame clonotypes and omits some of them. Of roughly 40,000 clones listed, approximately 90% are singletons. CDR3 length equals 13 residues. V lost 3 bases, J lost 6 bases, and 2 bases stayed unmatched. From germline, CDR1 is MGHRA and CDR2 YSYEKL. The chain employs TRBV4-1 and TRBJ2-3; TRBD2 agrees at 8 bases. This TCR was recovered from a female donor with multiple sclerosis, enrolled in a pregnancy study. Sample: CD4+ T cells from peripheral blood mononuclear cells, taken in the third trimester of pregnancy. The CDR3 region has the DNA TGCGCCAGCAGCCAGGGACTAGAGGATACGCAGTATTTT. It specifies CASSQGLEDTQYF.